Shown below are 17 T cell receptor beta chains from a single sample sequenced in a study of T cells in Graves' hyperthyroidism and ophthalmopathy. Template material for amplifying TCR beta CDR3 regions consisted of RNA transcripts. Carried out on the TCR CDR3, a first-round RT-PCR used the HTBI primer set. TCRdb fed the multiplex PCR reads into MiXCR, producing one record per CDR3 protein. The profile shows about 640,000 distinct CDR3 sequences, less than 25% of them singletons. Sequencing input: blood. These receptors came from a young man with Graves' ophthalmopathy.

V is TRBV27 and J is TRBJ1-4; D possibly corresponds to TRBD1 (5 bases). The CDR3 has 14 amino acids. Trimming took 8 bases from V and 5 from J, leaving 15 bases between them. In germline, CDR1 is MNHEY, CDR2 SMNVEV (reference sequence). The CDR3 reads CASEKGTGNEKLFF. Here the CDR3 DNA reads TGTGCCAGCGAGAAGGGGACGGGAAATGAAAAACTGTTTTTT.

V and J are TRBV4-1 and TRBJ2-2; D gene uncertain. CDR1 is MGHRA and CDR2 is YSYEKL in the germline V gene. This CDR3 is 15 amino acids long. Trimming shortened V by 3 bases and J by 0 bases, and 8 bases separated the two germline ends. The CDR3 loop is CASSQSQSNTGELFF. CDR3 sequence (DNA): TGCGCCAGCAGCCAGAGCCAGTCGAACACCGGGGAGCTGTTTTTT.

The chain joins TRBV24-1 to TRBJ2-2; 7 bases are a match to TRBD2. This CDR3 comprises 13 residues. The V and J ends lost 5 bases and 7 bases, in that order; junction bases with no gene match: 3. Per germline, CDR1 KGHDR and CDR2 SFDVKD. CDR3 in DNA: TGTGCCACCAGTGGACTAGCTCTCGGGGAGCTGTTTTTT. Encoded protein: CATSGLALGELFF.

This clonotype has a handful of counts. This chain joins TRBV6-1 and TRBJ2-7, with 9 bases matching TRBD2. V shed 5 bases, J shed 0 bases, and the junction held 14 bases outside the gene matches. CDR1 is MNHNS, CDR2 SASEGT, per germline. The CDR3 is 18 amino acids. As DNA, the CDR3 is TGTGCCAGCAGTTTCCTCCCTCTAGCGGGATCCAGCTCCTACGAGCAGTACTTC. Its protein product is CASSFLPLAGSSSYEQYF.

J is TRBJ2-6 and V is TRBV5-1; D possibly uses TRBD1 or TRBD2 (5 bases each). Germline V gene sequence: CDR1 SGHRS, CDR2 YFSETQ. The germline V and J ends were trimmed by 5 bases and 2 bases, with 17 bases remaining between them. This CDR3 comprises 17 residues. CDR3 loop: CASRHEWGNTGANVLTF. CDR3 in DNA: TGCGCCAGCAGGCATGAATGGGGGAACACTGGGGCCAACGTCCTGACTTTC.

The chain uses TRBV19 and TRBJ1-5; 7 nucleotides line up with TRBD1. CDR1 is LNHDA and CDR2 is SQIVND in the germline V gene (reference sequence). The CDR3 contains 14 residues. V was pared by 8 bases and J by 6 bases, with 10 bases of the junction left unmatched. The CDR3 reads CASDSIDRAQPQHF. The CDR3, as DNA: TGTGCCAGTGATTCGATAGACAGGGCTCAGCCCCAGCATTTT.

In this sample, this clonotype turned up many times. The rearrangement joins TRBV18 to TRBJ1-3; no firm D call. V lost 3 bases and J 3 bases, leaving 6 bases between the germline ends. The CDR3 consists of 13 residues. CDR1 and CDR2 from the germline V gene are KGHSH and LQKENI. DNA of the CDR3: TGTGCCAGCTCACCGCAGGTTGGAAACACCATATATTTT. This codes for CASSPQVGNTIYF.

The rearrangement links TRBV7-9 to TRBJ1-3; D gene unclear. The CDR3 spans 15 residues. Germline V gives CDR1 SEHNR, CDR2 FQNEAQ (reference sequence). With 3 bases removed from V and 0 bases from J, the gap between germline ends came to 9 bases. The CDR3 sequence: CASSFEGLSGNTIYF. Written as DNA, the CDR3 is TGTGCCAGCAGCTTCGAGGGCCTCTCTGGAAACACCATATATTTT.

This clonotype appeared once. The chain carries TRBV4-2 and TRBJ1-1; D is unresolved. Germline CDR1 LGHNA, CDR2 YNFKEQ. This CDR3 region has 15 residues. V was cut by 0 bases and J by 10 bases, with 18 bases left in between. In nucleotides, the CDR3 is TGTGCCAGCAGCCAAGAAGCGACTCGACTAGCGGGAGCTTTCTTT. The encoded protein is CASSQEATRLAGAFF.

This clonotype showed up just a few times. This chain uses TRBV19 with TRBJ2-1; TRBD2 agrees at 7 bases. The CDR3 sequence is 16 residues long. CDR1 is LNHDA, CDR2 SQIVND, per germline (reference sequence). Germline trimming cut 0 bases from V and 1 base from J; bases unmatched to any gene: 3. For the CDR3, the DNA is TGTGCCAGTAGTATAGATGCTAGCGGTTCCTACAATGAGCAGTTCTTC. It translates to CASSIDASGSYNEQFF. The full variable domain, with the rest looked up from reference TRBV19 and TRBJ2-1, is DGGITQSPKYLFRKEGQNVTLSCEQNLNHDAMYWYRQDPGQGLRLIYYSQIVNDFQKGDIAEGYSVSREKKESFPLTVTSAQKNPTAFYLCASSIDASGSYNEQFFGPGTRLTVL.

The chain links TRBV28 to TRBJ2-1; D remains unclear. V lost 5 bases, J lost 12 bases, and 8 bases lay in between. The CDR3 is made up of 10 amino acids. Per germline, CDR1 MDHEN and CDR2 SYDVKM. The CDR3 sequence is CASSRHAQFF. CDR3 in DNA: TGTGCCAGCAGTCGCCATGCGCAGTTCTTC.

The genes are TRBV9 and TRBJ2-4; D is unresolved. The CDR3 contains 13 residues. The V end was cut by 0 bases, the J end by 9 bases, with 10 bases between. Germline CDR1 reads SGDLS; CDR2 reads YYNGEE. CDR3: CASSVEGKTIQYF. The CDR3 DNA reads TGTGCCAGCAGCGTAGAAGGGAAGACCATTCAGTACTTC.

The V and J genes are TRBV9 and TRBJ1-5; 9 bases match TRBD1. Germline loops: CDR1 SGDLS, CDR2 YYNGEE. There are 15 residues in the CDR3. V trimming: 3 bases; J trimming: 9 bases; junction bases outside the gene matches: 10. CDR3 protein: CASSASGTGPSPQHF. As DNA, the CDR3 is TGTGCCAGCAGCGCCTCCGGGACAGGGCCATCGCCCCAGCATTTT.

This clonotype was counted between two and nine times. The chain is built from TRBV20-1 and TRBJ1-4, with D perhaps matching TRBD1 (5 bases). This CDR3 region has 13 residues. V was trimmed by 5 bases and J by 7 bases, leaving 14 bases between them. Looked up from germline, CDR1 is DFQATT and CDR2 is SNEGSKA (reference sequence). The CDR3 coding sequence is TGCAGTGCTCCCGGGACGAAAGGTGAAAAACTGTTTTTT. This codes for CSAPGTKGEKLFF.

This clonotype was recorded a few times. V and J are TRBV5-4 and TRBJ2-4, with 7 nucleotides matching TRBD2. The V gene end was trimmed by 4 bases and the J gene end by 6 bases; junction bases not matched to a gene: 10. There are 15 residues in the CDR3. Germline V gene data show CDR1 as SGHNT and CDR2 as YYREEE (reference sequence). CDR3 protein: CASSGGERNPNIQYF. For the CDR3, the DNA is TGTGCCAGCAGCGGGGGGGAGAGGAACCCAAACATTCAGTACTTC.

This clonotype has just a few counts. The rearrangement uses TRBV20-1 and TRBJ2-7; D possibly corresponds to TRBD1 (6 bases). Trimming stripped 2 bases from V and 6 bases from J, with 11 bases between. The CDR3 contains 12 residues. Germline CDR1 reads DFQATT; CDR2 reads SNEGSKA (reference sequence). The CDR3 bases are TGCAGTGCTAGAACAGGGACCCCCGAGCAGTACTTC. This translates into CSARTGTPEQYF.

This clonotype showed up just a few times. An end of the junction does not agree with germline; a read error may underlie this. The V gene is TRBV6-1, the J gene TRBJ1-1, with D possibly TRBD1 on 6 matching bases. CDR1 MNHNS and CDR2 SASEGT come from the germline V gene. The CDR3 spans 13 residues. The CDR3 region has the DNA TGTGCCAGCAGGGAAGAGGGGGACACTGAAGCTTTCTTT. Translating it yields CASREEGDTEAFF.